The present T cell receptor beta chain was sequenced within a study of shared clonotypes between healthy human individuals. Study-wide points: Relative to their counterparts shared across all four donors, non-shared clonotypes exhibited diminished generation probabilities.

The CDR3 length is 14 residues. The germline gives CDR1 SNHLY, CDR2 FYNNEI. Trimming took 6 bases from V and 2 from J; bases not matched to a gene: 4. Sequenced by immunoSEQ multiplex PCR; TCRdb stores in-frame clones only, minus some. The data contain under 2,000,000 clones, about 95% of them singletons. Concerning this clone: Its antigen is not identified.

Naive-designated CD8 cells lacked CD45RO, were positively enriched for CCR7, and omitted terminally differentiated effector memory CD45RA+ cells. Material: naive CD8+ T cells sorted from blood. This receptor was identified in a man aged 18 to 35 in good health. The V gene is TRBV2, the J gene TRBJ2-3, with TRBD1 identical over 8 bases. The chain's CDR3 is CASRPGQATDTQYF. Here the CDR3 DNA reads TGTGCCAGCAGGCCGGGACAGGCCACAGATACGCAGTATTTT.